These 28 T cell receptor beta chains were all obtained from the same sample, sequenced in a study of blood T cell repertoires in COVID-19. TCRdb keeps only in-frame clones here, not all; method: immunoSEQ multiplex PCR. The top ten clones hold about 2.1% of a sample with some 150,000 clones, about 88% of them seen once. Sequencing input: peripheral blood. These receptors were obtained from a human donor in a cohort sampled during active COVID-19.

The rearrangement links TRBV27 to TRBJ2-3; possible D gene TRBD1, 5 bases. The germline V and J ends were trimmed by 5 bases and 0 bases, with 9 bases remaining between them. The germline V gene has CDR1 MNHEY and CDR2 SMNVEV (reference sequence). This CDR3 is 14 amino acids long. CDR3 region: CASSPGFSTDTQYF. DNA of the CDR3: TGTGCCAGCAGTCCAGGGTTTAGCACAGATACGCAGTATTTT.

This clone was seen once. The CDR3 region is CASSSLTGYNEQFF. CDR3 DNA: TGTGCCAGCAGTTCCTTGACAGGATACAATGAGCAGTTCTTC. The V gene is TRBV6-2 or TRBV6-3, the J gene TRBJ2-1; D possibly corresponds to TRBD1 (6 bases). V gave up 4 bases and J gave up 4 bases, with 11 bases separating them. The CDR3 spans 14 residues. Germline loops: CDR1 MNHEY, CDR2 SVGEGT.

The chain recombines TRBV6-5 with TRBJ1-6, with D tentatively TRBD1 (6 bases). Germline V gene data show CDR1 as MNHEY and CDR2 as SVGAGI. V lost 10 bases to trimming and J lost 10 bases, with 20 bases between them. This CDR3 has 14 residues. DNA of the CDR3: TGTGCCACCAAGCGGGACATAGAGGGCTCACCCCTCCACTTT. It is translated as CATKRDIEGSPLHF.

This rearrangement joins TRBV2 to TRBJ1-5, with TRBD1 identical over 8 bases. The ends lost 0 bases at V and 7 bases at J; junction bases unmatched: 5. Germline CDR1 is SNHLY and CDR2 is FYNNEI. The CDR3 extends over 15 amino acids. The CDR3 spells CASSEAAGGRQPQHF. In nucleotides, the CDR3 is TGTGCCAGCAGTGAAGCCGCAGGGGGCAGGCAGCCCCAGCATTTT.

The chain combines TRBV10-1 with TRBJ2-5; TRBD2 might be the D (6 bases). Germline lookup yields CDR1 WNHNN and CDR2 SYGVQD (reference sequence). V dropped 4 bases and J dropped 3 bases, with 12 bases sitting between them. The CDR3 has 14 amino acids. CDR3 protein: CASSVGGTEETQYF. The CDR3, as DNA: TGCGCCAGCAGTGTAGGAGGGACTGAAGAGACCCAGTACTTC.

Only one count was recorded for this clone. The rearrangement uses TRBV5-6 and TRBJ2-7; TRBD1 matches at 10 bases. From germline, CDR1 is SGHDT and CDR2 YYEEEE. V shed 3 bases, J shed 0 bases, and the junction held 12 bases outside the gene matches. This CDR3 has 18 amino acids. The CDR3 region has the DNA TGTGCCAGCAGCTCATGGATAAATGACAGGGGGCTCTCCTACGAGCAGTACTTC. This gives the protein CASSSWINDRGLSYEQYF.

The rearrangement uses TRBV28 and TRBJ1-1, with D maybe TRBD1 (5 bases). In germline, CDR1 is MDHEN, CDR2 SYDVKM. The CDR3 contains 17 residues. The V end was cut by 5 bases, the J end by 4 bases, with 23 bases between. The CDR3 is CASSLRPGPRLSTEAFF. The DNA for the CDR3 is TGTGCCAGCAGTCTACGTCCAGGGCCCCGGTTATCCACTGAAGCTTTCTTT. The full variable domain, completed using reference TRBV28 and TRBJ1-1, is DVKVTQSSRYLVKRTGEKVFLECVQDMDHENMFWYRQDPGLGLRLIYFSYDVKMKEKGDIPEGYSVSREKKERFSLILESASTNQTSMYLCASSLRPGPRLSTEAFFGQGTRLTVV.

V usage is TRBV15 and J usage is TRBJ2-7; possible D gene TRBD2, 5 bases. CDR1 and CDR2 (germline): LNHNV, YYDKDF (reference sequence). V was pared by 1 base and J by 3 bases, with 22 bases between. This CDR3 spans 18 amino acids. The CDR3 DNA reads TGTGCCACCAGCAGAGGGCCCCTCGGGGTCACGGTCGGCTACGAGCAGTACTTC. Encoded protein: CATSRGPLGVTVGYEQYF.

The chain has TRBV4-1 and TRBJ2-1; 8 bases align to TRBD2. CDR1 MGHRA and CDR2 YSYEKL come from the germline V gene. This CDR3 is 20 amino acids long. With V trimmed by 0 bases and J by 1 base, 14 bases remained unmatched. This CDR3 is CASSQDARTSTTESYNEQFF. The CDR3 nucleotides read TGCGCCAGCAGCCAAGATGCTCGGACTAGCACAACCGAGTCCTACAATGAGCAGTTCTTC.

The J gene is TRBJ2-1, the V gene TRBV4-3; D gene ambiguous. The CDR3 is made up of 15 amino acids. The germline V and J ends were trimmed by 1 base and 7 bases, with 14 bases remaining between them. Germline CDR1 and CDR2: LGHNA and YSLEER. The CDR3 is CASSQVLVFGNEQFF. In DNA, the CDR3 is TGCGCCAGCAGCCAAGTTCTAGTGTTTGGGAATGAGCAGTTCTTC.

This chain joins TRBV5-1 and TRBJ1-6; D ambiguous. The CDR3 has 16 amino acids. Germline CDR1 reads SGHRS; CDR2 reads YFSETQ. Trimming cost V 0 bases and J 12 bases, with 19 bases left between them. The CDR3 region has the DNA TGCGCCAGCAGCTTGGCCGAGGGAGCGGCCCTTGGACCCCTCCACTTT. It translates to CASSLAEGAALGPLHF.

This sequence joins TRBV19 and TRBJ2-3; TRBD1 is a possible D gene (5 bases). Germline V gene lookup returns CDR1 LNHDA and CDR2 SQIVND (reference sequence). The CDR3 contains 14 residues. The V end was cut by 7 bases, the J end by 2 bases, with 13 bases between. The CDR3 DNA follows: TGTGCCAGTACTCTAAAGGGGTACACAGATACGCAGTATTTT. Its protein product is CASTLKGYTDTQYF.

The genes are TRBV5-8 and TRBJ2-3; 12 bases map to TRBD2. In germline, CDR1 is SGHTS, CDR2 YDEGEE. This CDR3 is 16 amino acids long. Trimming at V came to 4 bases and at J to 0 bases, leaving 3 bases not matched to a gene. The CDR3 sequence is CASSIGLAGSTDTQYF. CDR3 in DNA: TGTGCCAGCAGCATAGGACTAGCGGGGAGCACAGATACGCAGTATTTT.

This chain links TRBV5-8 with TRBJ1-1, with D tentatively TRBD1 (5 bases). The germline V and J ends were trimmed by 0 bases and 4 bases, with 13 bases remaining between them. CDR3 length equals 15 residues. CDR1 is SGHTS, CDR2 YDEGEE, per germline. The DNA for the CDR3 is TGTGCCAGCAGCTTGGAGTTCGGGGGGGGCACTGAAGCTTTCTTT. This codes for CASSLEFGGGTEAFF.

The chain employs TRBV5-5 and TRBJ2-6; D gene ambiguous. Germline V gene data show CDR1 as SGHKS and CDR2 as YYEKEE (reference sequence). CDR3 length equals 15 residues. V lost 2 bases, J lost 0 bases, and 6 bases lay in between. Here the CDR3 DNA reads TGTGCCAGCAGCTTCTTCGGCTCTGGGGCCAACGTCCTGACTTTC. Translating it yields CASSFFGSGANVLTF.

V is TRBV14 and J is TRBJ2-1, with 10 bases aligning to TRBD2. Germline V gives CDR1 SGHDN, CDR2 FVKESK. CDR3 length: 16 amino acids. V gave up 2 bases and J gave up 6 bases; unmatched junction bases: 7. The CDR3 reads CASSQPSGRIGNEQFF. For the CDR3, the DNA is TGTGCCAGCAGCCAACCTAGCGGGAGAATAGGCAATGAGCAGTTCTTC.

The gene calls are TRBV6-5 and TRBJ1-6, with D hard to call. CDR1 is MNHEY and CDR2 is SVGAGI in the germline V gene. This CDR3 comprises 16 residues. Trimming cost V 2 bases and J 4 bases, with 12 bases left between them. The CDR3 DNA reads as TGTGCCAGCAGTTACCTCAGGAATGGGTATAATTCACCCCTCCACTTT. This sequence encodes CASSYLRNGYNSPLHF.

The sample holds one count of this clone. The V call is TRBV3-1 (or the pseudogene TRBV3-2), the J call TRBJ2-1, with a tentative D call TRBD2 (6 bases). The CDR3 totals 15 residues. V was shortened by 6 bases and J by 8 bases, with 20 bases between the two germline ends. The germline V gene has CDR1 LGHDT and CDR2 YNNKEL (reference sequence). The CDR3 is CASSPRGLGEDEQFF. CDR3 nucleotides: TGTGCCAGCAGTCCCCGTGGGCTGGGGGAGGATGAGCAGTTCTTC.

The chain joins TRBV19 to TRBJ2-2; 9 bases fit TRBD2. The CDR3 totals 14 residues. V shed 6 bases and J 1 base; nucleotides not matched to a gene: 0. Germline V gives CDR1 LNHDA, CDR2 SQIVND (reference sequence). Here the CDR3 reads CASRLAGNTGELFF. DNA for the CDR3: TGTGCCAGTAGACTAGCGGGGAACACCGGGGAGCTGTTTTTT.

The chain carries TRBV30 and TRBJ2-3; 8 positions match TRBD2. Trimming cost V 5 bases and J 1 base; bases outside gene matches: 8. The length of the CDR3 is 15 residues. From germline, CDR1 is GTSNPN and CDR2 SVGIG (reference sequence). CDR3 amino acids: CAWEVSGIGTDTQYF. In DNA, the CDR3 is TGTGCCTGGGAGGTTAGCGGGATAGGCACAGATACGCAGTATTTT.

This chain connects TRBV12-3 or TRBV12-4 to TRBJ2-7; D may be TRBD1 (5 bases). Between the trimmed V and J ends, which lost 8 bases and 6 bases, there was a span of 17 bases. This CDR3 is 13 amino acids long. This CDR3 reads CASLLSGHREQYF. Written as DNA, the CDR3 is TGTGCCAGCCTTCTCAGTGGACACCGCGAGCAGTACTTC.

The chain couples TRBV5-1 to TRBJ1-1; D is uncertain. Between the trimmed V and J ends, which lost 4 bases and 0 bases, there was a span of 19 bases. The CDR3 contains 17 residues. Germline CDR1 SGHRS, CDR2 YFSETQ. CDR3 loop: CASSRGTARVMNTEAFF. In DNA form, the CDR3 reads TGCGCCAGCAGCCGGGGTACAGCGAGGGTCATGAACACTGAAGCTTTCTTT.

This clone was observed once. This rearrangement joins TRBV5-1 to TRBJ2-3, with D possibly being TRBD1 (5 bases). Deletions cut 0 bases from V and 2 bases from J, with 10 bases between. CDR3 length: 15 residues. In germline, CDR1 is SGHRS, CDR2 YFSETQ. The CDR3 coding sequence is TGCGCCAGCAGCTTGGAGGACACCTACACAGATACGCAGTATTTT. Protein product: CASSLEDTYTDTQYF.

The chain joins TRBV7-2 to TRBJ1-1; D is ambiguous. This CDR3 spans 14 amino acids. Germline V gene data show CDR1 as SGHTA and CDR2 as FQGNSA. Trimming shortened V by 1 base and J by 1 base, and 7 bases separated the two germline ends. CDR3 sequence: CASSLGQANTEAFF. In DNA, the CDR3 is TGTGCCAGCAGCTTAGGCCAGGCGAACACTGAAGCTTTCTTT.

This clone was picked up a small number of times. This chain joins TRBV9 and TRBJ2-7; 12 nucleotides align to TRBD2. V lost 7 bases, J lost 5 bases, and 7 bases stayed unmatched. Germline loops: CDR1 SGDLS, CDR2 YYNGEE. This CDR3 contains 14 residues. CDR3 amino acids: CASGRLAGVDEQYF. CDR3 DNA: TGTGCCAGCGGGAGACTAGCGGGAGTTGACGAGCAGTACTTC. Using reference TRBV9 and TRBJ2-7 for the parts outside the CDR3, the full variable domain is DSGVTQTPKHLITATGQRVTLRCSPRSGDLSVYWYQQSLDQGLQFLIQYYNGEERAKGNILERFSAQQFPDLHSELNLSSLELGDSALYFCASGRLAGVDEQYFGPGTRLTVT.

The rearrangement links TRBV2 to TRBJ2-1; 7 nucleotides match TRBD1. Germline values: CDR1 SNHLY, CDR2 FYNNEI. There are 15 residues in the CDR3. The junction had 8 bases not matched to a gene; V was cut back by 8 bases and J by 1 base. The CDR3 spells CASRQGPQSYNEQFF. The DNA of the CDR3 is TGTGCCAGCCGACAGGGCCCCCAGTCCTACAATGAGCAGTTCTTC.

The gene calls are TRBV7-3 and TRBJ2-2; D may be TRBD2 (7 bases). The CDR3 covers 18 residues. V lost 2 bases and J lost 5, with 21 bases in between. Germline V lookup: CDR1 SGHTA, CDR2 FQGTGA. The CDR3 region is CASSLYPSGGGRTGELFF. CDR3 bases: TGTGCCAGCAGCTTATATCCCTCGGGCGGGGGCAGGACCGGGGAGCTGTTTTTT.

The rearrangement uses TRBV4-3 and TRBJ2-3, with TRBD2 matching over 8 bases. V was clipped by 2 bases and J by 4 bases; unmatched bases: 11. CDR1 and CDR2 from the germline V gene are LGHNA and YSLEER. The CDR3 is 17 residues long. Here the CDR3 DNA reads TGCGCCAGCAGCCAAACCTACGGGACTAGAGTTGCAGATACGCAGTATTTT. This translates into CASSQTYGTRVADTQYF.